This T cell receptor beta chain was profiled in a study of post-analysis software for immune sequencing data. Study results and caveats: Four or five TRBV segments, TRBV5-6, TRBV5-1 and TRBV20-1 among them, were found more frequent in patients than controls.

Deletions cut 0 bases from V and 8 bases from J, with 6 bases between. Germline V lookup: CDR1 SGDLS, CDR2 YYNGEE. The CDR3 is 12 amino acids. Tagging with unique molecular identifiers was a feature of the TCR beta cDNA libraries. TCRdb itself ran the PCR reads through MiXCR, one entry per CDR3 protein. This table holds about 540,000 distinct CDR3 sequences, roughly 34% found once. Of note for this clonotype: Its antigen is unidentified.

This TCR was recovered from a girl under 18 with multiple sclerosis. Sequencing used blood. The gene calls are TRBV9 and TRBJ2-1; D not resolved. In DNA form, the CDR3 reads TGTGCCAGCAGCGTAGTGTTGGATGAGCAGTTCTTC. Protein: CASSVVLDEQFF.